The rows below give T cell receptor beta chains drawn from one sample of a study of post-analysis software for immune sequencing data. TCRdb itself ran the PCR reads through MiXCR, one entry per CDR3 protein. The table records about 800,000 distinct CDR3 sequences, around 27% of them present only once. The sample consisted of blood. The origin of the receptors is a girl between 10 and 17 years old with multiple sclerosis. The CDR3 runs from the conserved cysteine through the conserved F or W. A D gene is named only where the DNA matches it firmly. Expanded clones are given a class, and other clones once, few, many or no size at all.

D,J,V,size,DNA,CDR3
.,TRBJ2-7,TRBV6-1,few,TGTGCCAGCAGTGAAGGTTTGGACAGCACCTACGAGCAGTACTTC,CASSEGLDSTYEQYF
TRBD1,TRBJ1-1,TRBV6-1,.,TGTGCCAGCAGTGCGACAGGGGGCAGGGCTGAAGCTTTCTTT,CASSATGGRAEAFF
.,TRBJ2-7,TRBV14,few,TGTGCCAGCAGCCATACCGGGACTGGCGGCGAGCAGTACTTC,CASSHTGTGGEQYF
.,TRBJ2-7,TRBV20-1,many,TGCAGTGCTAGTGGTCCGGGCGGGTACGAGCAGTACTTC,CSASGPGGYEQYF
.,TRBJ1-1,TRBV6-6,few,TGTGCCAGCAGTGGCGAGAACACTGAAGCTTTCTTT,CASSGENTEAFF
.,TRBJ1-4,TRBV6-6,.,TGTGCCAGCAGTCGGGCCCCTGAAAAACTGTTTTTT,CASSRAPEKLFF
TRBD1,TRBJ1-2,TRBV5-1,.,TGCGCCAGCAGCTACGAGACCCAGGGGGATGGCTACACCTTC,CASSYETQGDGYTF
TRBD2,TRBJ2-5,TRBV7-2,few,TGTGCGGGAGGGACTAGCGGTCAAGAGACCCAGTACTTC,CAGGTSGQETQYF
.,TRBJ2-6,TRBV3-1,few,TGTGCCACCAAAGGGGCTCGATACGGGGCCAACGTCCTGACTTTC,CATKGARYGANVLTF
TRBD1,TRBJ2-2,TRBV10-3,.,TGTGCCATCACCTCGACAGGGTCTGCCGGGGAGCTGTTTTTT,CAITSTGSAGELFF
.,TRBJ2-5,TRBV14,few,TGTGCCAGCAGCCAAGACAGGCCATGGGGAACCCAGTACTTC,CASSQDRPWGTQYF
TRBD2,TRBJ2-1,TRBV28,once,TGTACCTTTTCCAGCGGGGTCTACAATGAGCAGTTCTTC,CTFSSGVYNEQFF
.,TRBJ2-5,TRBV6-2/TRBV6-3,.,TGTGCCAGCAGTAATTTAGCCAGGGGCCAAGAGACCCAGTACTTC,CASSNLARGQETQYF
.,TRBJ1-2,TRBV10-2,.,TGCGCCAGCAGCTGGGCAAGCACTAACTATGGCTACACCTTC,CASSWASTNYGYTF
TRBD1,TRBJ1-2,TRBV6-6,.,TGTGCCAGCAGTCCCCGGGACAGCAACTATGGCTACACCTTC,CASSPRDSNYGYTF
.,TRBJ1-5,TRBV5-1,.,TGCGCCAGCAGCTCGGGACCCTCCGACCAGCCCCAGCATTTT,CASSSGPSDQPQHF
.,TRBJ1-5,TRBV12-3/TRBV12-4,once,TGTGCCAGCAGGGACGGGAATCAGCCCCAGCATTTT,CASRDGNQPQHF
TRBD1,TRBJ2-7,TRBV18,few,TGTGCCAGCTCACCACCAACAGGGGACGAGCAGTACTTC,CASSPPTGDEQYF
.,TRBJ1-1,TRBV20-1,.,TGCAGCGCCGGGGGCCGCACTGAAGCTTTCTTT,CSAGGRTEAFF
.,TRBJ2-1,TRBV9,many,TGTGCCAGCAGCGTCGGGACACCGGTAGATGAGCAGTTCTTC,CASSVGTPVDEQFF
.,TRBJ1-2,TRBV5-5,.,TGTGCCAGCAGCTTGGGGGCCAGACAGGCATATGGCTACACCTTC,CASSLGARQAYGYTF
.,TRBJ1-1,TRBV5-1,.,TGCGCCAGCAGCGAACAGACAAGAAACACTGAAGCTTTCTTT,CASSEQTRNTEAFF
.,TRBJ2-5,TRBV5-1,few,TGCGCCAGCAGCTTGGGACATGAAGGGTACCAAGAGACCCAGTACTTC,CASSLGHEGYQETQYF
.,TRBJ2-1,TRBV7-9,.,TGTGCCAGCAGCCCCTTAAGGGATGAGCAGTTCTTC,CASSPLRDEQFF
.,TRBJ2-5,TRBV7-2,once,TGTGCCAGCAGCTTAAAGAGTTTTCAAGAGACCCAGTACTTC,CASSLKSFQETQYF
TRBD1,TRBJ2-7,TRBV5-1,few,TGCGCCAGCAGCTTAGGGACAGGGGCGGTCGATATCTACGAGCAGTACTTC,CASSLGTGAVDIYEQYF
.,TRBJ2-7,TRBV3-1,few,TGTGCCAGCAGCCACGACAGGATCGAGCAGTACTTC,CASSHDRIEQYF